Below, 32 T cell receptor beta chains from the same sample are listed, as sequenced in a study of cytomegalovirus exposure and HLA in healthy donors. 60 Vbeta and 13 Jbeta primers were used in PCR. Using immunoSEQ multiplex PCR, the repertoire was profiled, and TCRdb retains in-frame clones only, with some absent. Of about 220,000 clones listed, 76% are singletons. The sample comprised PBMCs. The receptors come from a man aged 18 to 30 in good health and CMV-seronegative.

The rearrangement links TRBV29-1 to TRBJ2-5, with D possibly TRBD2 on 5 matching bases. Germline V lookup: CDR1 SQVTM, CDR2 ANQGSEA. CDR3 length equals 14 residues. V was shortened by 1 base and J by 5 bases, with 14 bases between the two germline ends. The CDR3 here is CSVEAPGVWETQYF. CDR3 coding DNA: TGCAGCGTTGAAGCCCCCGGGGTGTGGGAGACCCAGTACTTC.

This clone was found a few times. CDR3 sequence: CSVDGGTVGELFF. The CDR3 nucleotides are TGCAGCGTTGACGGTGGTACGGTCGGGGAGCTGTTTTTT. V gene TRBV29-1 combines with J gene TRBJ2-2; unclear D gene. The germline gives CDR1 SQVTM, CDR2 ANQGSEA. The CDR3 totals 13 residues. Trimming stripped 3 bases from V and 7 bases from J, with 12 bases between.

The V gene is TRBV9, the J gene TRBJ1-2, with a tentative D call TRBD1 (5 bases). Germline V lookup: CDR1 SGDLS, CDR2 YYNGEE. V was clipped by 7 bases and J by 8 bases, with 18 bases between them. CDR3 length: 13 amino acids. The CDR3 DNA follows: TGTGCCAGCGATCATTCGGGGGTGGGAGGCTACACCTTC. Translation: CASDHSGVGGYTF.

V and J are TRBV2 and TRBJ2-7; possible D gene TRBD2, 5 bases. The germline V and J ends were trimmed by 10 bases and 2 bases, with 12 bases remaining between them. The germline gives CDR1 SNHLY, CDR2 FYNNEI. The CDR3 totals 12 residues. The CDR3 coding sequence is TGTGCCATTAGGGAGCGTACCTACGAGCAGTACTTC. Translation gives CAIRERTYEQYF.

This chain joins TRBV7-9 and TRBJ2-3; 9 nucleotides align to TRBD2. Looked up from germline, CDR1 is SEHNR and CDR2 is FQNEAQ (reference sequence). V shed 0 bases, J shed 6 bases, and the junction held 4 bases outside the gene matches. The CDR3 extends over 15 amino acids. The DNA of the CDR3 is TGTGCCAGCAGCTTAGCGCGGGGGGGAGTGGATACGCAGTATTTT. This codes for CASSLARGGVDTQYF.

J is TRBJ1-5 and V is TRBV7-9, with 7 nucleotides matching TRBD1. Trimming removed 5 bases from V and 9 bases from J; junction bases left unmatched: 7. The CDR3 runs to 13 residues. CDR1 SEHNR and CDR2 FQNEAQ come from the germline V gene (reference sequence). The CDR3 sequence is CASSTDRVGPQHF. CDR3 DNA: TGTGCCAGCAGCACCGACAGGGTCGGGCCCCAGCATTTT. Filled out from reference TRBV7-9 and TRBJ1-5, the complete variable domain reads DTGVSQNPRHKITKRGQNVTFRCDPISEHNRLYWYRQTLGQGPEFLTYFQNEAQLEKSRLLSDRFSAERPKGSFSTLEIQRTEQGDSAMYLCASSTDRVGPQHFGDGTRLSIL.

This chain connects TRBV19 to TRBJ2-7; D is perhaps TRBD2 (6 bases). Trimming left V 5 bases short and J 5 bases short, with 16 bases between. The CDR3 is 14 residues long. Germline CDR1 is LNHDA and CDR2 is SQIVND (reference sequence). The CDR3 bases are TGTGCCAGTAGTTTCGGAGGGAGTCCCCACGAGCAGTACTTC. Residues: CASSFGGSPHEQYF.

This clone is a singleton in its sample. The chain uses TRBV28 and TRBJ1-2; 7 bases are shared with TRBD1. The CDR3 has 17 residues. The germline V gene has CDR1 MDHEN and CDR2 SYDVKM. The trim removed 5 bases at V and 2 bases at J, leaving 14 bases unmatched. The CDR3 region has the DNA TGTGCCAGCAGTATTGGGACAGCTCAGACGGAAAACTATGGCTACACCTTC. Protein sequence: CASSIGTAQTENYGYTF.

The genes are TRBV5-4 and TRBJ2-7; the match to TRBD1 covers 8 bases. The CDR3 totals 15 residues. Per the germline V gene, CDR1 is SGHNT and CDR2 is YYREEE (reference sequence). J gave up 4 bases and V 0 bases, and 6 bases lay outside the gene matches. CDR3 bases: TGTGCCAGCAGCTTGGTCCAGGGGGCGGGTTACGAGCAGTACTTC. The encoded protein is CASSLVQGAGYEQYF.

V is TRBV15 and J is TRBJ2-2, with TRBD1 matching over 10 bases. Germline CDR1 LNHNV, CDR2 YYDKDF (reference sequence). This CDR3 is built from 15 residues. Germline trimming cut 0 bases from V and 7 bases from J; bases unmatched to any gene: 2. The CDR3 region is CATSRDGTGDGELFF. CDR3 DNA: TGTGCCACCAGCAGAGATGGGACAGGGGACGGGGAGCTGTTTTTT.

This clone has more than one count but fewer than ten. The CDR3 loop is CASSREGGADGYTF. For the CDR3, the DNA is TGCGCCAGCAGCCGAGAAGGGGGGGCGGACGGCTACACCTTC. V usage is TRBV5-1 and J usage is TRBJ1-2; the D gene is possibly TRBD1 (6 bases). Trimming took 4 bases from V and 8 from J, leaving 18 bases between them. The CDR3 consists of 14 residues. Germline V gives CDR1 SGHRS, CDR2 YFSETQ.

The chain joins TRBV5-1 to TRBJ2-3, with TRBD1 as a possible D gene (5 bases). V lost 0 bases and J lost 1, with 12 bases in between. This CDR3 has 16 amino acids. Per germline, CDR1 SGHRS and CDR2 YFSETQ. CDR3 in amino acids: CASSLVRAGRTDTQYF. The CDR3 DNA reads TGCGCCAGCAGCTTGGTCCGGGCAGGGCGCACAGATACGCAGTATTTT. The variable domain in full, with the rest retrieved from reference TRBV5-1 and TRBJ2-3, is KAGVTQTPRYLIKTRGQQVTLSCSPISGHRSVSWYQQTPGQGLQFLFEYFSETQRNKGNFPGRFSGRQFSNSRSEMNVSTLELGDSALYLCASSLVRAGRTDTQYFGPGTRLTVL.

J is TRBJ2-3 and V is TRBV6-1, with a weak D call TRBD2 (5 bases). V was shortened by 4 bases and J by 2 bases, with 10 bases between the two germline ends. Per germline, CDR1 MNHNS and CDR2 SASEGT. This CDR3 region has 14 residues. The CDR3 loop is CASSGGPHTDTQYF. The CDR3 DNA reads TGTGCCAGCAGTGGAGGGCCCCACACAGATACGCAGTATTTT.

This chain connects TRBV29-1 to TRBJ2-1; D gene ambiguous. V dropped 4 bases and J dropped 7 bases, with 11 bases sitting between them. Per germline, CDR1 SQVTM and CDR2 ANQGSEA. The CDR3 has 12 amino acids. As DNA, the CDR3 is TGCAGCGTTGTTCGGCTAGTTAATGAGCAGTTCTTC. The encoded protein is CSVVRLVNEQFF.

The chain has TRBV2 and TRBJ2-3, with 7 nucleotides matching TRBD1. Trimming took 9 bases from V and 6 from J; bases not matched to a gene: 12. Germline V lookup: CDR1 SNHLY, CDR2 FYNNEI. This CDR3 has 14 residues. The chain's CDR3 is CASGTAEGMDTQYF. The CDR3, as DNA: TGTGCCAGTGGGACAGCCGAGGGGATGGATACGCAGTATTTT.

This clone has more than one count but fewer than ten. This rearrangement joins TRBV6-1 to TRBJ2-1; TRBD2 matches at 9 bases. The ends lost 0 bases at V and 0 bases at J; junction bases unmatched: 3. Germline values: CDR1 MNHNS, CDR2 SASEGT. The CDR3 consists of 17 residues. The CDR3 DNA reads TGTGCCAGCAGTGAAGCAAGGACTAGCGACTCCTACAATGAGCAGTTCTTC. Translating it yields CASSEARTSDSYNEQFF.

Comments on this clone: This sample includes further DNA sequences coding for the same CDR3. V usage is TRBV5-1 and J usage is TRBJ2-3, with 7 bases that match TRBD2. The V gene's germline CDR1 is SGHRS and CDR2 YFSETQ. The CDR3 loop spans 16 amino acids. With V trimmed by 0 bases and J by 2 bases, 6 bases remained unmatched. CDR3 protein: CASSLGASGYTDTQYF. Written as DNA, the CDR3 is TGCGCCAGCAGCTTGGGGGCTAGCGGCTACACAGATACGCAGTATTTT.

The V gene is TRBV4-1, the J gene TRBJ1-1; the D is unclear. Germline V gives CDR1 MGHRA, CDR2 YSYEKL. This CDR3 region has 15 residues. Deletions cut 1 base from V and 0 bases from J, with 9 bases between. CDR3 region: CASSQGTVMNTEAFF. The CDR3 DNA sequence: TGCGCCAGCAGCCAAGGGACTGTTATGAACACTGAAGCTTTCTTT.

About this clone: This sample also contains other DNA sequences that code for the same CDR3. V gene TRBV4-1 combines with J gene TRBJ2-7, with 11 bases lining up with TRBD1. The CDR3 spans 16 residues. After removal of 1 base from V and 3 bases from J, the junction contained 5 bases not matched to a gene. Per the germline V gene, CDR1 is MGHRA and CDR2 is YSYEKL. The CDR3 region is CASSQGRDRGFYEQYF. The CDR3 coding sequence is TGCGCCAGCAGCCAAGGCCGGGACAGGGGGTTCTACGAGCAGTACTTC.

V is TRBV7-9 and J is TRBJ1-1; 9 nucleotides line up with TRBD1. Losses at the gene ends were 4 bases for V and 2 bases for J; bases not matched to a gene: 2. The CDR3 sequence is 14 residues long. Germline CDR1 SEHNR, CDR2 FQNEAQ (reference sequence). The CDR3 is CASSWDRVNTEAFF. CDR3 bases: TGTGCCAGCAGCTGGGACAGGGTCAACACTGAAGCTTTCTTT. The whole variable domain, remainder taken from reference TRBV7-9 and TRBJ1-1, is DTGVSQNPRHKITKRGQNVTFRCDPISEHNRLYWYRQTLGQGPEFLTYFQNEAQLEKSRLLSDRFSAERPKGSFSTLEIQRTEQGDSAMYLCASSWDRVNTEAFFGQGTRLTVV.

This clone occurred a few times. The sample has other DNA sequences that encode this CDR3 too. This rearrangement joins TRBV28 to TRBJ1-3; TRBD1 agrees at 9 bases. J gave up 4 bases and V 6 bases, and 7 bases lay outside the gene matches. The CDR3 runs to 15 residues. Germline CDR1 and CDR2: MDHEN and SYDVKM. CDR3 residues: CASREQGAYGNTIYF. As DNA, the CDR3 is TGTGCCAGCAGAGAACAGGGGGCTTACGGAAACACCATATATTTT.

V gene TRBV2 combines with J gene TRBJ1-1; D gene ambiguous. This CDR3 is 14 amino acids long. V was cut by 3 bases and J by 6 bases, with 14 bases left in between. Per germline, CDR1 SNHLY and CDR2 FYNNEI. The CDR3 region is CASSDPTHGAEAFF. As DNA, the CDR3 is TGTGCCAGCAGTGACCCAACCCACGGGGCTGAAGCTTTCTTT.

CDR3 in DNA: TGCAGTGCTAGACAGGATTACGAGCAGTTCTTC. This gives the protein CSARQDYEQFF. The chain employs TRBV20-1 and TRBJ2-1; the D is unclear. Germline CDR1 is DFQATT and CDR2 is SNEGSKA (reference sequence). The V end was cut by 2 bases, the J end by 10 bases, with 9 bases between. The CDR3 covers 11 residues.

V usage is TRBV5-1 and J usage is TRBJ2-7; D perhaps matches TRBD1 (6 bases). CDR3 length: 13 amino acids. Germline V gene data show CDR1 as SGHRS and CDR2 as YFSETQ. Trimming shortened V by 5 bases and J by 5 bases, and 14 bases separated the two germline ends. The chain's CDR3 is CASRLTGYNEQYF. CDR3 nucleotides: TGCGCCAGCAGGTTGACAGGATATAACGAGCAGTACTTC.

V and J are TRBV28 and TRBJ1-5; TRBD1 matches 8 bases. The CDR3 length is 16 residues. Germline CDR1 reads MDHEN; CDR2 reads SYDVKM. After removal of 9 bases from V and 0 bases from J, the junction contained 10 bases not matched to a gene. CDR3 coding DNA: TGTGCCAGGAGTCCCGAGACAGGGGATAGCAATCAGCCCCAGCATTTT. This encodes CARSPETGDSNQPQHF.

The CDR3 DNA sequence: TGTGCCTGGAGTGTTGACACTAGGCATCAGCCCCAGCATTTT. Translating it yields CAWSVDTRHQPQHF. The J gene is TRBJ1-5, the V gene TRBV30, with unresolved D. V dropped 0 bases and J dropped 5 bases, with 11 bases sitting between them. Germline V gene lookup returns CDR1 GTSNPN and CDR2 SVGIG (reference sequence). The CDR3 length is 14 residues.

The rearrangement links TRBV14 to TRBJ2-1; D gene unclear. The CDR3 runs 12 residues. The V and J ends lost 1 base and 11 bases respectively, with 9 bases between them. Germline values: CDR1 SGHDN, CDR2 FVKESK. The CDR3 region is CASSQVTSKQFF. For the CDR3, the DNA is TGTGCCAGCAGCCAAGTTACGAGCAAGCAGTTCTTC. Filled out from reference TRBV14 and TRBJ2-1, the complete variable domain reads EAGVTQFPSHSVIEKGQTVTLRCDPISGHDNLYWYRRVMGKEIKFLLHFVKESKQDESGMPNNRFLAERTGGTYSTLKVQPAELEDSGVYFCASSQVTSKQFFGPGTRLTVL.

The rearrangement uses TRBV6-1 and TRBJ1-2; D remains unclear. The V end was cut by 10 bases, the J end by 4 bases, with 19 bases between. From germline, CDR1 is MNHNS and CDR2 SASEGT. The CDR3 has 14 residues. Here the CDR3 reads CAITNPHRAYGYTF. CDR3 nucleotides: TGTGCCATTACAAACCCGCACAGAGCCTATGGCTACACCTTC.

This sequence joins TRBV7-2 and TRBJ1-1; maybe TRBD1 (5 bases). This CDR3 comprises 14 residues. Trimming left V 6 bases short and J 3 bases short, with 14 bases between. The germline V gene has CDR1 SGHTA and CDR2 FQGNSA. The CDR3 here is CASSQQGWYTEAFF. The CDR3 bases are TGTGCCAGCAGTCAGCAGGGTTGGTACACTGAAGCTTTCTTT.

This clone came up a few times. The chain links TRBV7-8 to TRBJ1-2; D remains ambiguous. From germline, CDR1 is SGHVS and CDR2 FQNEAQ. This CDR3 comprises 13 residues. V dropped 6 bases and J dropped 5 bases, with 13 bases sitting between them. In DNA, the CDR3 is TGTGCCAGCAGTCCCGCTAGATTATATGGCTACACCTTC. Amino acid sequence: CASSPARLYGYTF.

A note on this clone: A read error may account for a junction end that differs from germline. The V call is TRBV5-4, the J call TRBJ2-2, with TRBD1 as a possible D gene (6 bases). The germline CDR1 and CDR2 sequences are SGHNT and YYREEE (reference sequence). The CDR3 has 14 amino acids. The CDR3 loop reads CASRWDTDTGELLF. CDR3 bases: TGTGCCAGCAGGTGGGACACGGACACCGGGGAGCTGCTTTTT.

The chain joins TRBV5-1 to TRBJ2-7, with TRBD2 identical over 12 bases. The CDR3 length is 17 residues. Germline V gene data show CDR1 as SGHRS and CDR2 as YFSETQ. The trim removed 1 base at V and 1 base at J, leaving 6 bases unmatched. The CDR3 DNA reads as TGCGCCAGCAGCTTGCTGACTAGCGGGGGTGGGTCCTACGAGCAGTACTTC. Protein: CASSLLTSGGGSYEQYF.